Included here is one TCR beta chain sequence, with context. In its sample, this clone was seen once. Its recognized antigen is unknown. The sample holds no much larger clone one base away, and base qualities are not on file. There are 13 amino acids in the CDR3, from cysteine to phenylalanine inclusive. The read is trimmed to its CDR3 DNA, 39 bases read in frame from base 1. A distance of 14 bases separates the germline ends of V and J, which lose 5 bases and 4 bases respectively. Based on the germline V gene (reference sequence), the CDR1 and CDR2 sequences are GTSNPN and SVGIG. This sample was included in a study of blood T cell repertoires in COVID-19 (dated by TCRdb to between 2020 and 2021). At the level of the whole study: The collaborator samples originated in the United States, Italy and Spain and spanned the acute and convalescent phases of COVID-19. The material from the prospective study consisted of cDNA or gDNA derived from T cells, B-cell-depleted T cells, or PBMCs. Deeply sampled blood TCRbeta repertoires from subjects exposed to, actively infected with, or recovered from COVID-19 were included in the dataset. The repertoires were released in a freely available public database intended as a resource for research on the immune response to SARS-CoV-2. The samples were drawn from the first 160 participants of the ongoing ImmuneRACE study and from more than 1,000 subjects provided by 6 global collaborators. The sample metadata nearly always contained a de-identified subject ID, COVID-19 status, age in years and sex. HLA class I and class II types, where available, came from metadata supplied by the sample provider rather than from assay-based typing.

Collaborating institutions collected whole blood in K2EDTA tubes following their own protocols. Collaborator samples were shipped for TCRbeta analysis as frozen whole blood, isolated PBMCs, or DNA extracted from either sample type. Broad study findings and their caveats: The amount of clinical and demographic metadata varied by source and participant and was provided uncurated.

TCRbeta CDR3 regions were amplified from genomic DNA by means of the immunoSEQ Assay, a bias-controlled multiplex PCR. Per the authors' processing: Nucleated cell counts per sample were estimated from amplification of reference gene primers within the assay. Sequence reads were collapsed and filtered to measure the absolute abundance of every unique TCRbeta CDR3 rearrangement. Productive Simpson clonality was computed per sample as the square root of Simpson's diversity index over productive rearrangements. The immuneACCESS repertoire file appears here via TCRdb, limited to in-frame rearrangements. These files lack a portion of the clones; in checked studies, under half of the deficit traces to unresolved V genes, and the cause of the others is not known. V, J and clone size are those of that table, while D and trimming were read from the DNA. The sample table holds 30,000 to 50,000 clones, of which roughly 82% were seen once. The ten largest make up more than 12% of the sample.

The chain is assembled from TRBV30 and TRBJ1-1; no D gene is confidently identified. This clonotype was obtained from a man aged 50-59 years with active or convalescent COVID-19. The sample taken for sequencing was peripheral blood. The DNA is as follows: TGTGCCTGGCTAATAGGTGCGGGCACTGAAGCTTTCTTT. Translated, it reads CAWLIGAGTEAFF.